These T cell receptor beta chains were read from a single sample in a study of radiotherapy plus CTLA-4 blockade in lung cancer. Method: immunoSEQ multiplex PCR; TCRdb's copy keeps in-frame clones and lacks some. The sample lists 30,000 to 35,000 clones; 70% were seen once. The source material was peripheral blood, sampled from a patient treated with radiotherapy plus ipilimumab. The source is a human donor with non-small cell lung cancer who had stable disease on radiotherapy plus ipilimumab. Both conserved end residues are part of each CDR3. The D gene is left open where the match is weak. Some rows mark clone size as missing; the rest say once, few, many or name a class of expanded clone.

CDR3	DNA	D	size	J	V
CASSLHPTPGDGYSF	TGTGCCAGCTCACTCCACCCAACCCCCGGGGATGGCTACTCCTTC	.	.	TRBJ1-2	TRBV18
CASSSDHRQGGSSGANVLTF	TGTGCCAGCAGCTCTGATCATAGACAGGGGGGAAGCTCTGGGGCCAACGTCCTGACTTTC	TRBD1	.	TRBJ2-6	TRBV7-6
CASSIFGTTEAFF	TGTGCCAGTAGTATCTTCGGGACAACTGAAGCTTTCTTT	.	medium-sized	TRBJ1-1	TRBV19
CASSQDRSSYNEQFF	TGTGCCAGCAGTCAGGACAGGAGCTCCTACAATGAGCAGTTCTTC	TRBD1	.	TRBJ2-1	TRBV6-5
CASSQVLGNYGYTF	TGTGCCAGCAGCCAAGTTCTGGGAAACTATGGCTACACCTTC	.	.	TRBJ1-2	TRBV14
CASSLSEGTTGELFF	TGTGCTAGCAGCTTAAGCGAGGGAACGACCGGGGAGCTGTTTTTT	.	.	TRBJ2-2	TRBV7-7
CAIKGSRAENQPQHF	TGTGCCATCAAAGGCTCCCGGGCCGAAAATCAGCCCCAGCATTTT	.	medium-sized	TRBJ1-5	TRBV10-3
CASRDRDPFYNEQFF	TGTGCCAGTAGGGACCGGGACCCCTTCTACAATGAGCAGTTCTTC	.	once	TRBJ2-1	TRBV19
CASLRVDRGWNQPQHF	TGTGCCAGCCTACGAGTTGACAGGGGTTGGAATCAGCCCCAGCATTTT	TRBD1	.	TRBJ1-5	TRBV19
CASSPSWLGYEQYF	TGTGCCAGCAGCCCTAGTTGGTTGGGCTACGAGCAGTACTTC	.	.	TRBJ2-7	TRBV7-2
CASTPGVTGELFF	TGTGCCAGCACCCCGGGGGTCACCGGGGAGCTGTTTTTT	.	few	TRBJ2-2	TRBV6-1
CASSLVPGTSGRYEQYF	TGCGCCAGCAGCTTAGTCCCGGGGACTAGCGGGAGGTACGAGCAGTACTTC	TRBD2	.	TRBJ2-7	TRBV5-1
CASSYSMGFEQYF	TGTGCCAGCAGTTACTCGATGGGCTTCGAGCAGTACTTC	.	few	TRBJ2-7	TRBV6-6
CASSPLQGAREQYF	TGTGCCAGCAGTCCGCTGCAGGGGGCAAGGGAGCAGTACTTC	TRBD1	.	TRBJ2-7	TRBV27
CAWSPLSSGANVLTF	TGTGCCTGGAGTCCCTTGAGCTCTGGGGCCAACGTCCTGACTTTC	.	.	TRBJ2-6	TRBV30
CASGEGWETQYF	TGTGCCAGCGGTGAGGGTTGGGAGACCCAGTACTTC	.	.	TRBJ2-5	TRBV28
CASRDVGTPPYNEQFF	TGCGCCAGCAGAGATGTGGGAACCCCTCCCTACAATGAGCAGTTCTTC	.	once	TRBJ2-1	TRBV5-1